A single sample gave rise to the 15 T cell receptor beta chains below, sequenced in a study of beta chain features in type 1 diabetes. cDNA synthesis used the whole RNA isolate, giving expressed TCRB sequences. This table comes from immunoSEQ multiplex PCR, and its TCRdb copy is limited to in-frame clones, with some not included. This table has tens of thousands of clones, 55% to 75% appearing once. These receptors have no known antigen. Findings of the study overall: TCRB CDR3s were moderately but significantly shorter in Type 1 diabetes patients in all four CD4+ subsets.

Input material: Tregs from blood. Receptors originate from a man aged 18 to 29 with type 1 diabetes.

The V gene is TRBV6-5, the J gene TRBJ1-3; D is unclear. The CDR3 is made up of 15 amino acids. The ends were cut back, 5 bases at V and 2 bases at J, with 13 bases in the middle. Germline-derived CDR1 and CDR2 are MNHEY and SVGAGI. The CDR3 DNA reads as TGTGCCAGCAGTGTCGGCCGGGATCCTGGAAACACCATATATTTT. Protein sequence: CASSVGRDPGNTIYF.

CDR3 amino acids: CAWSRGYQPQHF. The CDR3 region has the DNA TGTGCCTGGAGTCGGGGGTATCAGCCCCAGCATTTT. The chain couples TRBV30 to TRBJ1-5; possible D gene TRBD1, 5 bases. V was pared by 2 bases and J by 5 bases, with 7 bases between. The CDR3 runs to 12 residues. Germline CDR1 GTSNPN, CDR2 SVGIG (reference sequence).

The chain recombines TRBV28 with TRBJ1-4; weak D call: TRBD1 (6 bases). Trimming pared 7 bases from V and 8 bases from J, leaving 14 bases between. From germline, CDR1 is MDHEN and CDR2 SYDVKM. The CDR3 length is 13 residues. The CDR3 spells CASKGELGEKLFF. CDR3 bases: TGTGCCAGCAAGGGGGAGTTAGGAGAAAAACTGTTTTTT.

This clone was seen only once. The chain links TRBV7-9 to TRBJ2-3; TRBD2 agrees at 12 bases. The CDR3 covers 16 residues. CDR1 SEHNR and CDR2 FQNEAQ come from the germline V gene (reference sequence). V shed 4 bases, J shed 2 bases, and the junction held 4 bases outside the gene matches. The CDR3 sequence: CASSSRTSGATDTQYF. The CDR3, as DNA: TGTGCCAGCAGCTCTAGGACTAGCGGGGCCACAGATACGCAGTATTTT.

This clone occurred once. The V call is TRBV28, the J call TRBJ2-7, with TRBD2 as a possible D gene (7 bases). This CDR3 spans 15 amino acids. V shed 2 bases and J shed 2 bases, with 13 bases lying between them. The germline V gene encodes CDR1 MDHEN and CDR2 SYDVKM. In DNA form, the CDR3 reads TGTGCCAGCAGTTTAGTGCGGGGGCCTCCCTACGAGCAGTACTTC. Its translation: CASSLVRGPPYEQYF.

V usage is TRBV4-3 and J usage is TRBJ2-7; a weak D match, TRBD2 (6 bases). The CDR3 length is 15 residues. Per the germline V gene, CDR1 is LGHNA and CDR2 is YSLEER. V shed 0 bases and J shed 2 bases, with 11 bases lying between them. This chain's CDR3 is CASSQDAGGAYEQYF. CDR3 nucleotides: TGCGCCAGCAGCCAAGATGCCGGGGGAGCCTACGAGCAGTACTTC.

The genes are TRBV6-6 and TRBJ1-1, with D maybe TRBD1 (5 bases). The ends were cut back, 8 bases at V and 10 bases at J, with 14 bases in the middle. This CDR3 has 11 amino acids. Germline CDR1 and CDR2: MNHNY and SVGAGI (reference sequence). For the CDR3, the DNA is TGTGCCAGCCATGGGGGGATTGGAGCTTTCTTT. This codes for CASHGGIGAFF.

The gene calls are TRBV5-1 and TRBJ2-7; maybe TRBD2 (7 bases). Trimming stripped 0 bases from V and 4 bases from J, with 17 bases between. In germline, CDR1 is SGHRS, CDR2 YFSETQ. This CDR3 has 16 amino acids. CDR3 protein: CASSLAAGGQRYEQYF. The CDR3 DNA sequence: TGCGCCAGCAGCTTGGCCGCCGGGGGGCAACGATACGAGCAGTACTTC.

The rearrangement uses TRBV6-5 and TRBJ2-3; D may be TRBD2 (6 bases). V gave up 2 bases and J gave up 2 bases, with 11 bases separating them. Germline CDR1 MNHEY, CDR2 SVGAGI. The CDR3 has 15 residues. CDR3: CASSYEASATDTQYF. Here the CDR3 DNA reads TGTGCCAGCAGTTACGAAGCTAGCGCCACAGATACGCAGTATTTT.

This clone has just a few counts. The V call is TRBV10-1, the J call TRBJ1-1; maybe TRBD1 (6 bases). Germline-derived CDR1 and CDR2 are WNHNN and SYGVQD (reference sequence). V gave up 7 bases and J gave up 4 bases, with 13 bases separating them. This CDR3 has 13 residues. The CDR3 bases are TGCGCCAGCATGGGACAAAAGGGCACTGAAGCTTTCTTT. Translation gives CASMGQKGTEAFF.

The chain uses TRBV28 and TRBJ1-4, with D possibly being TRBD1 (5 bases). Germline V gives CDR1 MDHEN, CDR2 SYDVKM. This CDR3 comprises 14 residues. Trimming pared 3 bases from V and 7 bases from J, leaving 12 bases between. This CDR3 reads CASSLAGLAEKLFF. CDR3 nucleotide sequence: TGTGCCAGCAGTTTGGCAGGGCTGGCTGAAAAACTGTTTTTT.

The chain employs TRBV6-5 and TRBJ2-5, with D perhaps TRBD2 (5 bases). Germline CDR1 reads MNHEY; CDR2 reads SVGAGI. The CDR3 extends over 16 amino acids. The V end was cut by 0 bases, the J end by 4 bases, with 15 bases between. CDR3 region: CASSYSGVTRAETQYF. The DNA of the CDR3 is TGTGCCAGCAGTTACTCGGGCGTGACGAGGGCAGAGACCCAGTACTTC.

V is TRBV5-1 and J is TRBJ2-3; 8 nucleotides line up with TRBD1. V was pared by 2 bases and J by 6 bases, with 5 bases of the junction left unmatched. Germline CDR1 is SGHRS and CDR2 is YFSETQ. This CDR3 contains 14 residues. CDR3 loop: CASSFPAGGDTQYF. The CDR3, as DNA: TGCGCCAGCAGCTTTCCGGCAGGGGGCGATACGCAGTATTTT.

This clone came up a few times. The chain joins TRBV7-2 to TRBJ2-3, with 7 nucleotides matching TRBD1. Unmatched junction bases numbered 7, after V lost 5 bases and J lost 2 bases. CDR1 and CDR2 (germline): SGHTA, FQGNSA. CDR3 length equals 15 residues. This CDR3 reads CASSPWDSHTDTQYF. DNA of the CDR3: TGTGCCAGCAGCCCATGGGACAGCCACACAGATACGCAGTATTTT.

The chain recombines TRBV7-2 with TRBJ2-3; perhaps TRBD2 as D (5 bases). Germline V CDR1 and CDR2: SGHTA, FQGNSA. The CDR3 loop spans 17 amino acids. V shed 2 bases and J shed 1 base, with 16 bases lying between them. DNA of the CDR3: TGTGCCAGCAGCTTAACCGCGAGGGTGCGGGGCACAGATACGCAGTATTTT. Its translation: CASSLTARVRGTDTQYF.